This T cell receptor (beta chain) was recorded in a study of identifying expanded T cells in peripheral blood. Findings and caveats of the study: Differentially abundant clones: 0.95 to 1.5 between replicates, approximately 15 at around 14 days, 19 to 20 at four. Across healthy donors, higher total template counts meant significantly greater approximately two-week count variance.

Unmatched junction bases numbered 1, after V lost 3 bases and J lost 8 bases. The CDR3 totals 14 residues. Germline CDR1 SGHDT, CDR2 YYEEEE. In regard to this clone: Its antigen remains unidentified.

Method: immunoSEQ multiplex PCR; TCRdb's copy keeps in-frame clones and lacks some. The sample includes approximately 100,000 clones, approximately 90% of them seen just once. The source of this sequence is a person aged 18 to 75 in good health. Sequenced: blood. The chain has TRBV5-6 and TRBJ1-6, with 11 bases lining up with TRBD1. The CDR3 loop reads CASSWGQGDSPLHF. The CDR3 DNA reads TGTGCCAGCAGCTGGGGACAGGGGGATTCACCCCTCCACTTT.